One sample yielded the 5 T cell receptor beta chains listed below, sequenced in a study of CD8+ T cells in alopecia areata. It was cDNA, reverse transcribed from extracted RNA, that served as the sequencing template. TCRdb keeps only in-frame clones here, not all; method: immunoSEQ multiplex PCR. The sample holds roughly 250,000 clones, under 80% seen once. Here the sequenced sample was CD4+ T cells sorted from blood, taken at week 0. All receptors derive from a human donor with alopecia areata.

The chain couples TRBV7-9 to TRBJ1-2; no clear D. The CDR3 runs to 13 residues. Between the trimmed V and J ends, which lost 1 base and 2 bases, there was a span of 5 bases. Germline CDR1 is SEHNR and CDR2 is FQNEAQ (reference sequence). CDR3 DNA: TGTGCCAGCAGCTTAGTACAGAACTATGGCTACACCTTC. It codes for CASSLVQNYGYTF.

In this sample, this clone turned up a few times. The J gene is TRBJ2-7, the V gene TRBV25-1; 7 nucleotides agree with TRBD1. Germline V CDR1 and CDR2: MGHDK, SYGVNS. The CDR3 totals 13 residues. Trimming at V came to 6 bases and at J to 0 bases, leaving 2 bases not matched to a gene. In DNA, the CDR3 is TGTGCCAGCAGGGGACAGCCCTCCTACGAGCAGTACTTC. Encoded protein: CASRGQPSYEQYF.

This clone was observed a single time. The chain joins TRBV30 to TRBJ1-1; D uncertain. Trimming removed 8 bases at V and 1 base at J, with 20 bases between. The CDR3 length is 15 residues. Germline values: CDR1 GTSNPN, CDR2 SVGIG (reference sequence). The CDR3 loop is CAIKREAGWNTEAFF. As DNA, the CDR3 is TGTGCCATAAAGCGGGAGGCAGGCTGGAACACTGAAGCTTTCTTT.

The chain uses TRBV7-3 and TRBJ2-1, with D hard to call. V was trimmed by 5 bases and J by 9 bases, leaving 17 bases between them. Germline CDR1 and CDR2: SGHTA and FQGTGA. There are 14 residues in the CDR3. The chain's CDR3 is CASSPTLRLGEQFF. The CDR3, as DNA: TGTGCCAGCAGCCCCACCCTCAGGCTCGGTGAGCAGTTCTTC.

In this sample, this clone turned up once. The chain is built from TRBV5-1 and TRBJ2-7, with 8 nucleotides matching TRBD1. V was clipped by 2 bases and J by 6 bases; unmatched bases: 4. This CDR3 contains 13 residues. CDR1 and CDR2 from the germline V gene are SGHRS and YFSETQ. As DNA, the CDR3 is TGCGCCAGCAGCTTCCGGACAGGGTTCGAGCAGTACTTC. Its protein is CASSFRTGFEQYF.